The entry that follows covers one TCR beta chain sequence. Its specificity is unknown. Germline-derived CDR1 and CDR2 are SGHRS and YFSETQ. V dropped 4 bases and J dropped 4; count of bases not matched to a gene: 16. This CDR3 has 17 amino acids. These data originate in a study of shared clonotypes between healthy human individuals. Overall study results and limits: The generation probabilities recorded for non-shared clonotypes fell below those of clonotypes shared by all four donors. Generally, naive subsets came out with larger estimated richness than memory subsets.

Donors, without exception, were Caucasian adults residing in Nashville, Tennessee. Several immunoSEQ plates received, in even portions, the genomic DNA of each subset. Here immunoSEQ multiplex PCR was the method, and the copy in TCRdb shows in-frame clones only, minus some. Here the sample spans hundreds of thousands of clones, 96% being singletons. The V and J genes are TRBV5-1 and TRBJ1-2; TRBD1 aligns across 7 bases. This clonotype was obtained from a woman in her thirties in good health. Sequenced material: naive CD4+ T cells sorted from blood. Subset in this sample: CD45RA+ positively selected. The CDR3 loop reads CASSLGTVPTGGYGYTF. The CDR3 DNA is TGCGCCAGCAGCCTCGGGACAGTTCCGACTGGTGGCTATGGCTACACCTTC.